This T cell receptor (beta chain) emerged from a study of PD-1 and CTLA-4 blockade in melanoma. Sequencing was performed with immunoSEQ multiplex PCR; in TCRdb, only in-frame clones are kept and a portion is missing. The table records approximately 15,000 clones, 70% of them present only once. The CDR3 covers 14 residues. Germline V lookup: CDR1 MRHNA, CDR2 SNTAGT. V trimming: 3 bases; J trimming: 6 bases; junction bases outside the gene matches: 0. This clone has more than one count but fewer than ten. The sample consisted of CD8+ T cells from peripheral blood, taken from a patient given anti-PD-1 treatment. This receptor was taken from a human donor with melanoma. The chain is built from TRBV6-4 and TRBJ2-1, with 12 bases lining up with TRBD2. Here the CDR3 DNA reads TGTGCCAGCAGTGAACTAGCGGGAGGCAATGAGCAGTTCTTC. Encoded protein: CASSELAGGNEQFF.